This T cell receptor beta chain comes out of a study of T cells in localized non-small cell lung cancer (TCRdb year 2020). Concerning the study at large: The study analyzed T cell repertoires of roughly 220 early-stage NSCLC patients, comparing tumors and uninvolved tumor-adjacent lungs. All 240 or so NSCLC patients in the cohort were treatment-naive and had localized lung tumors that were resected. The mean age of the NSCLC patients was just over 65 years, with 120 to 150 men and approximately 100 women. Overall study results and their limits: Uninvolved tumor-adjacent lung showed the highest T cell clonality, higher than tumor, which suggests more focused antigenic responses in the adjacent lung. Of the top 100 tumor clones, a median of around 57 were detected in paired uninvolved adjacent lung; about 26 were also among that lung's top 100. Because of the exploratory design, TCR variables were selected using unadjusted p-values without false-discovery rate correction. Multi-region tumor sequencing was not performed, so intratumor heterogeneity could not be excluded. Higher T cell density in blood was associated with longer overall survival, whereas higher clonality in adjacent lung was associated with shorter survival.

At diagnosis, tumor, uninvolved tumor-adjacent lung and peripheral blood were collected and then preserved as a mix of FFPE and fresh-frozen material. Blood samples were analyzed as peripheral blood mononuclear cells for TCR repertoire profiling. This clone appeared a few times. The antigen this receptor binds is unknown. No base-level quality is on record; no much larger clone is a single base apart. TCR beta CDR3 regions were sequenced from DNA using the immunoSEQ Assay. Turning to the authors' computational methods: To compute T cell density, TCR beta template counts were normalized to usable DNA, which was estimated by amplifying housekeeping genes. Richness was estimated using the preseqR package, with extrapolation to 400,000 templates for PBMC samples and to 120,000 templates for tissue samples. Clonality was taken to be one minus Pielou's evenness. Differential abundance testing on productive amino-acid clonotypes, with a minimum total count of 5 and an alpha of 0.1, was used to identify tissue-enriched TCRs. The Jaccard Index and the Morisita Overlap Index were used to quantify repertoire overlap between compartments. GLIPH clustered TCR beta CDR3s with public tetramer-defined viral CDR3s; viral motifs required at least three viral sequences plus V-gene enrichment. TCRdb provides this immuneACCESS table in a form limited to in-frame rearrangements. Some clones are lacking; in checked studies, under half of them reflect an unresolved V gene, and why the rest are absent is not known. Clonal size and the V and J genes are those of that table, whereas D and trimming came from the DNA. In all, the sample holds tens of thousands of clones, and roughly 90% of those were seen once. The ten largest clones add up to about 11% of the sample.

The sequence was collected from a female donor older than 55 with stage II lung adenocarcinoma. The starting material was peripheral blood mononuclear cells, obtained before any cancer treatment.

In nucleotides, the sequence is TGTGCCAGCAGCTTAATCCGGGGGACGAACACTGAAGCTTTCTTT. This gives the protein CASSLIRGTNTEAFF. In this chain, TRBV7-8 is recombined with TRBJ1-1; the D gene is perhaps TRBD1, on 5 matching bases. The CDR3 has 15 amino acids, counting the end cysteine and phenylalanine. Only the CDR3 portion is preserved as DNA: 45 bases, with reading frame beginning at the first base. V loses 2 bases, J loses 1 base, and the germline ends lie 11 bases apart. CDR1 SGHVS and CDR2 FQNEAQ were looked up in the germline V gene.